The subject of this entry is one T cell receptor beta chain. Within the sample, other DNA sequences also encode this same CDR3. The germline CDR1 and CDR2 sequences are SGHTA and FQGNSA. The CDR3 contains 15 residues. Trimming pared 5 bases from V and 0 bases from J, leaving 8 bases between. The entry originates in a study of cytomegalovirus exposure and HLA in healthy donors. In the PCR, 60 Vbeta and 13 Jbeta primers were used. The data were produced by immunoSEQ multiplex PCR, yet TCRdb's version contains in-frame clones alone and is incomplete. Here the sample spans more than 150,000 clones, over 75% being singletons.

V gene TRBV7-2 combines with J gene TRBJ2-6, with no clear D. Specimen: PBMCs. This TCR derives from a woman in her 50s in good health and CMV-seropositive. CDR3 bases: TGTGCCAGCAGCCTGAGGTTCTCTGGGGCCAACGTCCTGACTTTC. It yields the protein CASSLRFSGANVLTF.